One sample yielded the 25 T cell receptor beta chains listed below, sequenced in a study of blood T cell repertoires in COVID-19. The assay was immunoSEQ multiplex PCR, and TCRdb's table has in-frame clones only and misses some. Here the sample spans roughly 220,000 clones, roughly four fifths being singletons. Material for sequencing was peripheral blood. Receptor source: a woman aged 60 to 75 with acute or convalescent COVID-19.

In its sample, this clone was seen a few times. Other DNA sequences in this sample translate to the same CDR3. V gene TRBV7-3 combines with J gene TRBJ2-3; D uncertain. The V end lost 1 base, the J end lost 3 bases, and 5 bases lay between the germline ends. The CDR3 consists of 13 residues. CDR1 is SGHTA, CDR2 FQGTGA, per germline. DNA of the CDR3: TGTGCCAGCAGCTTAATTGCGACAGATACGCAGTATTTT. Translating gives CASSLIATDTQYF.

CDR3 in DNA: TGTGCCAGCAGCTTGGAAGACATTAACAATCAGCCCCAGCATTTT. Protein product: CASSLEDINNQPQHF. This chain joins TRBV5-5 and TRBJ1-5, with D hard to call. The germline CDR1 and CDR2 sequences are SGHKS and YYEKEE (reference sequence). The V gene lost 0 bases and the J gene lost 3 bases, with 10 bases spanning the gap. The CDR3 has 15 amino acids.

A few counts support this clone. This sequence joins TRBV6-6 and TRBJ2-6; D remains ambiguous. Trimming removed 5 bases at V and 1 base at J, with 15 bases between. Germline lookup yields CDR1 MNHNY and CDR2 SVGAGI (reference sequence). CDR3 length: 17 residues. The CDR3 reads CASSLPRLESGANVLTF. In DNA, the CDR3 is TGTGCCAGCAGTCTACCTCGACTGGAGTCTGGGGCCAACGTCCTGACTTTC.

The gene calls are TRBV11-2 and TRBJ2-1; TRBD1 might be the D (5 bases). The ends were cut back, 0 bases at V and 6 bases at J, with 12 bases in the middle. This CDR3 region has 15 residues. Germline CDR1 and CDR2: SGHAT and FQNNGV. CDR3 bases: TGTGCCAGCAGCTTAGATATTGCAGGGTCCAATGAGCAGTTCTTC. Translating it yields CASSLDIAGSNEQFF.

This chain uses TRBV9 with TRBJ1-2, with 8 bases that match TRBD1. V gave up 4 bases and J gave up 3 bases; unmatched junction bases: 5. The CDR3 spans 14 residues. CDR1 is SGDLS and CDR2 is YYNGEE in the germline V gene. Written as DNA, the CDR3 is TGTGCCAGCAGCATCGGACAGGGCGACTATGGCTACACCTTC. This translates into CASSIGQGDYGYTF.

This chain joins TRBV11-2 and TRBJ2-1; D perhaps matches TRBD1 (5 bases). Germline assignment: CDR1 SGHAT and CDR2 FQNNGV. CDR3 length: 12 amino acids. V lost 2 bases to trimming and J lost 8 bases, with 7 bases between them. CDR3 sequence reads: CASSLQGDEQFF. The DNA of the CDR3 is TGTGCCAGCAGCTTACAGGGCGATGAGCAGTTCTTC.

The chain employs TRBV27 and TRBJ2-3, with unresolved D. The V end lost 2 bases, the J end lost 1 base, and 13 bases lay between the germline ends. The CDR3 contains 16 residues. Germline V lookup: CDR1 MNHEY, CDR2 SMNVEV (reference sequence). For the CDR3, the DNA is TGTGCCAGCAGTTTAGTCGTAACTACCGGCACAGATACGCAGTATTTT. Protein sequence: CASSLVVTTGTDTQYF.

The DNA of the CDR3 is TGTGCCAGCAGTGATCAGCGACAGGGTACCCAGCATTTT. Translated: CASSDQRQGTQHF. This rearrangement joins TRBV2 to TRBJ1-5; TRBD1 matches at 7 bases. The CDR3 has 13 amino acids. Germline lookup yields CDR1 SNHLY and CDR2 FYNNEI. V trimming: 3 bases; J trimming: 11 bases; junction bases outside the gene matches: 7.

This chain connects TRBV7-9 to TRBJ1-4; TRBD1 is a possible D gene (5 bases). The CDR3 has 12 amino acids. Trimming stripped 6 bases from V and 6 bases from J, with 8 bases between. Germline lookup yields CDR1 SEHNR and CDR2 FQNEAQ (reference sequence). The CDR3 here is CASRGLDEKLFF. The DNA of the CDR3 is TGTGCCAGCAGGGGGCTTGATGAAAAACTGTTTTTT.

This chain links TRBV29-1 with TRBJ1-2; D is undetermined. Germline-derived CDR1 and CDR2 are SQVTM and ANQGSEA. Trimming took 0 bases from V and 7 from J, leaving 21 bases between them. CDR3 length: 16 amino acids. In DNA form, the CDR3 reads TGCAGCGTTGAAGAGAGGGCCGGGGAAGCGAAGGGTGGCTACACCTTC. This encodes CSVEERAGEAKGGYTF.

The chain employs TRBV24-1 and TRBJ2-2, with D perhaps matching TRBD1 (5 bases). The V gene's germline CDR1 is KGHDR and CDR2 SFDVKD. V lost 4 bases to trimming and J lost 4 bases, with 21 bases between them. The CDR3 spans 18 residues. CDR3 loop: CATSDLKGRQQRTGELFF. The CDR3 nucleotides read TGTGCCACCAGTGACCTGAAGGGGCGGCAGCAACGCACCGGGGAGCTGTTTTTT.

The CDR3 sequence is CASSLQATFYEQYF. CDR3 nucleotides: TGTGCCAGCAGTCTACAGGCGACGTTCTACGAGCAGTACTTC. V and J are TRBV6-5 and TRBJ2-7; D is perhaps TRBD1 (5 bases). This CDR3 has 14 amino acids. Per the germline V gene, CDR1 is MNHEY and CDR2 is SVGAGI. Trimming removed 5 bases from V and 3 bases from J, with 14 bases in between.

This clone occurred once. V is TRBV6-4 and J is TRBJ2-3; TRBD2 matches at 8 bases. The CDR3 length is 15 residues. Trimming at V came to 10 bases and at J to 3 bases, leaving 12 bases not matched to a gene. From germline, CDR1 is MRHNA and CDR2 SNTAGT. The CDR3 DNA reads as TGTGCCACTTTAAGCCGACTAGCGAGAACAGATACGCAGTATTTT. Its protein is CATLSRLARTDTQYF.

CDR3 DNA sequence: TGTGCCAGCAGCTTGGGACAAATAGCTGAAGCTTTCTTT. Its translation is CASSLGQIAEAFF. This sequence joins TRBV5-5 and TRBJ1-1; D unclear. The CDR3 totals 13 residues. V lost 0 bases to trimming and J lost 6 bases, with 9 bases between them. CDR1 is SGHKS, CDR2 YYEKEE, per germline (reference sequence).

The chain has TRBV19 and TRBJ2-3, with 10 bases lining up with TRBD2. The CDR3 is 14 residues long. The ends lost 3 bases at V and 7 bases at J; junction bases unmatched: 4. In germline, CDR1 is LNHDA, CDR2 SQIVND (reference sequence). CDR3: CASSMSGGANTQYF. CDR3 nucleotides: TGTGCCAGTAGTATGAGCGGGGGGGCGAATACGCAGTATTTT. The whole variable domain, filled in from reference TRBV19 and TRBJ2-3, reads DGGITQSPKYLFRKEGQNVTLSCEQNLNHDAMYWYRQDPGQGLRLIYYSQIVNDFQKGDIAEGYSVSREKKESFPLTVTSAQKNPTAFYLCASSMSGGANTQYFGPGTRLTVL.

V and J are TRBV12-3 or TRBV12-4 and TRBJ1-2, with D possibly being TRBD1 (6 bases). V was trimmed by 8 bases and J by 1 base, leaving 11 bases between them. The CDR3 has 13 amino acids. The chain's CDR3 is CASRQQGNYGYTF. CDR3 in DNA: TGTGCCAGCCGACAACAGGGTAACTATGGCTACACCTTC.

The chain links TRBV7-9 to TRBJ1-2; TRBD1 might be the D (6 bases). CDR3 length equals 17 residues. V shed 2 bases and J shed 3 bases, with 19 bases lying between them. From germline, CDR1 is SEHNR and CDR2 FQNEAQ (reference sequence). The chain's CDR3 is CASSLKAGALAYYGYTF. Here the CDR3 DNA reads TGTGCCAGCAGCTTAAAGGCGGGGGCATTGGCTTACTATGGCTACACCTTC.

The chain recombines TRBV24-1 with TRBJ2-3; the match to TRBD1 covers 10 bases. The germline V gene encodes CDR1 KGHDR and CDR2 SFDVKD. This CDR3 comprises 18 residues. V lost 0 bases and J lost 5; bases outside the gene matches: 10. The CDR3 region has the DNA TGTGCCACCAGTGATTTGCGCGGGACAGGGGAAGGCGGAGATACGCAGTATTTT. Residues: CATSDLRGTGEGGDTQYF.

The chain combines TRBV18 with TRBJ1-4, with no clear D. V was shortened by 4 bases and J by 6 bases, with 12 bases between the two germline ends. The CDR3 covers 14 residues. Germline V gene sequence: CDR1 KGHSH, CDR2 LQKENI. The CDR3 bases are TGTGCCAGCTCACACTACGGCGGGGATGAAAAACTGTTTTTT. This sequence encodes CASSHYGGDEKLFF.

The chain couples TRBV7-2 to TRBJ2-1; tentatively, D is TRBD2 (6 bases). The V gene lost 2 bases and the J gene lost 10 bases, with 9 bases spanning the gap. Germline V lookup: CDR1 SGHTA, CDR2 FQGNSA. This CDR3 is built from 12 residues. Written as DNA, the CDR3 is TGTGCCAGCAGCTTAAGGCTAGCGGAGCAGTTCTTC. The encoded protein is CASSLRLAEQFF.

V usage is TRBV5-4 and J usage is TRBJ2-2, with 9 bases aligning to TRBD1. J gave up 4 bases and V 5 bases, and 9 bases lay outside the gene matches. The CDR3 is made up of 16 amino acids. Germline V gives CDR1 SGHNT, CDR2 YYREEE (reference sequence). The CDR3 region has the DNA TGTGCCAGCAGTAAGCCGGGACAGGGTTCCACCGGGGAGCTGTTTTTT. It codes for CASSKPGQGSTGELFF. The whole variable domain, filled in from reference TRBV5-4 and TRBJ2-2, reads ETGVTQSPTHLIKTRGQQVTLRCSSQSGHNTVSWYQQALGQGPQFIFQYYREEENGRGNFPPRFSGLQFPNYSSELNVNALELDDSALYLCASSKPGQGSTGELFFGEGSRLTVL.

CDR3 nucleotide sequence: TGCAGTGCCCTGACTAGCCGGGACCAGTACTTC. This codes for CSALTSRDQYF. The chain links TRBV20-1 to TRBJ2-5; 7 bases fit TRBD2. Losses at the gene ends were 6 bases for V and 10 bases for J; bases not matched to a gene: 8. There are 11 residues in the CDR3. The germline V gene encodes CDR1 DFQATT and CDR2 SNEGSKA (reference sequence).

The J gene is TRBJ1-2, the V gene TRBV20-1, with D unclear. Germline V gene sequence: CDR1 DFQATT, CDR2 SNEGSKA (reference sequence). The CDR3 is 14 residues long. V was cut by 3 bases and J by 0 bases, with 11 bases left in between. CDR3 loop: CSASASTSNYGYTF. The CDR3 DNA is TGCAGTGCTAGTGCATCCACATCTAACTATGGCTACACCTTC.

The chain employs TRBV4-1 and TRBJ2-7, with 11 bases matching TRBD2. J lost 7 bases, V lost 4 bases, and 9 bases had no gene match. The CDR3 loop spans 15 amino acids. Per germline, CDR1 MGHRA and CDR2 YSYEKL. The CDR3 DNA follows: TGCGCCAGCAGCCGCGATAGCGGGGGGGCACGGGAGCAGTACTTC. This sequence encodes CASSRDSGGAREQYF.

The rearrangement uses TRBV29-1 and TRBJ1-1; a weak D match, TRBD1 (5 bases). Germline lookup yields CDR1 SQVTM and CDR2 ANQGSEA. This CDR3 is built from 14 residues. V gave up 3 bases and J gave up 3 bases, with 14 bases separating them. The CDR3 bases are TGCAGCGTTGATAGTGGGGCAGGGCACACTGAAGCTTTCTTT. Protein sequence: CSVDSGAGHTEAFF.